This entry lists 20 T cell receptor beta chains sequenced from one sample in a study of regulatory T cells in long-lasting Graves disease. Regarding time point: persistent/refractory GD, antithyroid drugs over 5 years with positive TRAb. RNA isolated from PBMCs was used to make the TCR library. Library construction for TCR beta used iRepertoire HTBI primers and Arm-PCR of CDR3 regions. TCRdb called the multiplex PCR reads again in MiXCR, with one record for every CDR3 protein. The sample records roughly 500,000 distinct CDR3 sequences, less than 25% being singletons. The starting material was peripheral blood mononuclear cells (PBMCs), obtained when the disease was refractory, from a patient treated with antithyroid drugs. These receptors were collected from a female donor with Graves disease.

This clonotype has at least ten counts. The junction and the germline gene differ at one end; a read error may be behind it. This chain connects TRBV28 to TRBJ1-1; 7 bases line up with TRBD1. This CDR3 spans 17 amino acids. CDR1 MDHEN and CDR2 SYDVKM come from the germline V gene. CDR3 sequence: CASSLVRGLGMNIEAFF. The CDR3 DNA is TGTGCCAGCAGTTTAGTCAGGGGGTTGGGTATGAACATTGAAGCTTTCTTT.

Comments on this clonotype: A clone one base away is much larger, so this may be a read error. The chain joins TRBV2 to TRBJ2-5, with D possibly TRBD2 on 6 matching bases. Germline lookup yields CDR1 SNHLY and CDR2 FYNNEI. The CDR3 is 15 amino acids. The CDR3 spells CASKGPSELQATQYF. In DNA form, the CDR3 reads TGTGCCAGCAAAGGCCCTAGCGAACTGCAAGCGACCCAGTACTTC.

V and J are TRBV9 and TRBJ2-7; D is undetermined. CDR3 size: 10 residues. V shed 8 bases and J shed 5 bases, with 8 bases lying between them. CDR1 and CDR2 (germline): SGDLS, YYNGEE. The CDR3 bases are TGTGCCAGGACATTCCACGAGCAGTACTTC. It is translated as CARTFHEQYF.

This clonotype has more than one count but fewer than ten. The chain uses TRBV11-2 and TRBJ2-6; the D is unclear. Trimming removed 3 bases at V and 2 bases at J, with 11 bases between. The CDR3 consists of 16 residues. Germline CDR1 reads SGHAT; CDR2 reads FQNNGV. The CDR3 region is CASSLIRSAGANVLTF. DNA of the CDR3: TGTGCCAGCAGCTTGATTAGGTCTGCTGGGGCCAACGTCCTGACTTTC.

The rearrangement uses TRBV7-3 and TRBJ1-1; D unclear. The V gene's germline CDR1 is SGHTA and CDR2 FQGTGA. The CDR3 length is 16 residues. The V and J ends lost 0 bases and 7 bases respectively, with 18 bases between them. The CDR3 bases are TGTGCCAGCAGCTTAACGCCAACGGCAGGAGCAGGTGAAGCTTTCTTT. The encoded protein is CASSLTPTAGAGEAFF.

The rearrangement links TRBV29-1 to TRBJ1-2, with a possible D match to TRBD1 (6 bases). The V and J ends lost 6 bases and 6 bases respectively, with 23 bases between them. In germline, CDR1 is SQVTM, CDR2 ANQGSEA. CDR3 size: 15 residues. The DNA for the CDR3 is TGCAGCGTAGCGAAAGGGGGGGGCGCGGGAGATGGCTACACCTTC. It is translated as CSVAKGGGAGDGYTF.

This clonotype has only a few counts. This sequence joins TRBV6-2 or TRBV6-3 and TRBJ2-2; 7 nucleotides align to TRBD1. This CDR3 is built from 17 residues. Germline CDR1 reads MNHEY; CDR2 reads SVGEGT. The trim removed 0 bases at V and 2 bases at J, leaving 6 bases unmatched. The CDR3 DNA reads as TGTGCCAGCAGTTACTCCCGGGGACAGAAAAACACCGGGGAGCTGTTTTTT. Translation gives CASSYSRGQKNTGELFF.

This clonotype was seen at least ten times. The chain's CDR3 is CASSFRDPRNTEAFF. The CDR3 DNA reads as TGCGCCAGCAGCTTCCGGGACCCCCGGAACACTGAAGCTTTCTTT. The chain uses TRBV5-1 and TRBJ1-1, with a tentative D call TRBD1 (5 bases). Germline V CDR1 and CDR2: SGHRS, YFSETQ. The length of the CDR3 is 15 residues. V was cut by 2 bases and J by 1 base, with 12 bases left in between.

This clonotype showed up many times. The rearrangement links TRBV29-1 to TRBJ2-7; D gene ambiguous. The CDR3 contains 12 residues. The V gene's germline CDR1 is SQVTM and CDR2 ANQGSEA. V was pared by 4 bases and J by 0 bases, with 7 bases between. CDR3 sequence: CSVVESSYEQYF. The CDR3 region has the DNA TGCAGCGTTGTTGAGAGCTCCTACGAGCAGTACTTC.

This clonotype was recorded at least ten times. V and J are TRBV6-1 and TRBJ1-1; D is unresolved. Germline lookup yields CDR1 MNHNS and CDR2 SASEGT. CDR3 length: 12 amino acids. V was clipped by 7 bases and J by 0 bases, with 6 bases between them. The CDR3 here is CASNSVNTEAFF. In DNA form, the CDR3 reads TGTGCCAGCAATTCGGTGAACACTGAAGCTTTCTTT.

Comment on this clonotype: A much larger clone differs from this one at a single base, so this may be a read error. The genes are TRBV14 and TRBJ1-1, with unresolved D. This CDR3 region has 14 residues. Germline lookup yields CDR1 SGHDN and CDR2 FVKESK. CDR3: CASSQDLDPTEALF. The CDR3 region has the DNA TGTGCCAGCAGCCAAGATCTTGACCCGACTGAAGCTCTCTTT.

This clonotype was recorded a few times. The gene calls are TRBV27 and TRBJ2-1; D is perhaps TRBD1 or TRBD2 (6 bases each). The CDR3 contains 18 residues. Germline V lookup: CDR1 MNHEY, CDR2 SMNVEV (reference sequence). V lost 5 bases and J lost 0, with 20 bases in between. CDR3 protein: CASSPGFSAGHSYNEQFF. The CDR3 DNA follows: TGTGCCAGCAGTCCGGGCTTTTCGGCGGGACACTCCTACAATGAGCAGTTCTTC.

In its sample, this clonotype was seen many times. The chain combines TRBV28 with TRBJ2-7; 7 positions match TRBD1. The germline CDR1 and CDR2 sequences are MDHEN and SYDVKM. There are 13 residues in the CDR3. J gave up 3 bases and V 8 bases, and 7 bases lay outside the gene matches. In DNA, the CDR3 is TGTGCCAGCCTGGGACAGCCTTTCTACGAGCAGTACTTC. Its protein product is CASLGQPFYEQYF.

This clonotype appeared a few times. The genes are TRBV5-1 and TRBJ2-7; tentatively, D is TRBD1 (5 bases). V gave up 4 bases and J gave up 6 bases, with 14 bases separating them. The germline V gene has CDR1 SGHRS and CDR2 YFSETQ. This CDR3 has 13 residues. In DNA form, the CDR3 reads TGCGCCAGCAGCCCGACAGCACGGTCCGAGCAGTACTTC. Encoded protein: CASSPTARSEQYF.

This clonotype was detected ten times or more. The chain combines TRBV28 with TRBJ1-1; D not resolved. The CDR3 runs 16 residues. Trimming took off 3 bases at V and 10 bases at J, with 24 bases between the two ends. CDR1 and CDR2 from the germline V gene are MDHEN and SYDVKM. The CDR3: CASSFYAGKPNMGAFF. The CDR3 bases are TGTGCCAGCAGTTTTTATGCGGGGAAACCAAACATGGGAGCTTTCTTT.

This chain connects TRBV12-3 or TRBV12-4 to TRBJ2-7, with TRBD2 matching 8 bases. The ends lost 3 bases at V and 2 bases at J; junction bases unmatched: 3. The CDR3 runs 14 residues. This CDR3 reads CASSFGGAPYEQYF. The CDR3 DNA is TGTGCCAGCAGTTTCGGGGGGGCCCCCTACGAGCAGTACTTC.

The CDR3 nucleotides are TGTGCCACCAGCAGAGATGGGGTGCGTGGGGCCCAGTACTTC. Translated: CATSRDGVRGAQYF. J is TRBJ2-5 and V is TRBV15; D unclear. V was clipped by 0 bases and J by 9 bases, with 14 bases between them. CDR1 and CDR2 from the germline V gene are LNHNV and YYDKDF (reference sequence). There are 14 residues in the CDR3.

As concerns this clonotype: Here the CDR3 omits its conserved ending phenylalanine or tryptophan, so a read error is the likely source. V and J are TRBV11-2 and TRBJ1-1; D ambiguous. The CDR3 totals 12 residues. The germline V gene has CDR1 SGHAT and CDR2 FQNNGV. CDR3 sequence: CASSRPNTEAFS. The CDR3 bases are TGTGCCAGCAGCCGACCGAACACCGAAGCTTTCTCT.

Only a few counts were recorded for this clonotype. This sequence joins TRBV20-1 and TRBJ2-2, with 9 nucleotides matching TRBD2. This CDR3 has 14 residues. Germline CDR1 DFQATT, CDR2 SNEGSKA (reference sequence). V lost 6 bases and J lost 6; bases outside the gene matches: 8. CDR3 residues: CSAKAGGSAGELFF. CDR3 DNA sequence: TGCAGTGCCAAAGCGGGAGGTAGCGCCGGGGAGCTGTTTTTT.

The CDR3 protein is CASTIRDRGTEAFF. For the CDR3, the DNA is TGCGCCAGCACCATCCGGGACAGGGGCACTGAAGCTTTCTTT. The chain recombines TRBV10-2 with TRBJ1-1; 10 bases fit TRBD1. The CDR3 is made up of 14 amino acids. CDR1 is WSHSY and CDR2 is SAAADI in the germline V gene. J was trimmed by 4 bases and V by 7 bases; bases with no gene match: 6.